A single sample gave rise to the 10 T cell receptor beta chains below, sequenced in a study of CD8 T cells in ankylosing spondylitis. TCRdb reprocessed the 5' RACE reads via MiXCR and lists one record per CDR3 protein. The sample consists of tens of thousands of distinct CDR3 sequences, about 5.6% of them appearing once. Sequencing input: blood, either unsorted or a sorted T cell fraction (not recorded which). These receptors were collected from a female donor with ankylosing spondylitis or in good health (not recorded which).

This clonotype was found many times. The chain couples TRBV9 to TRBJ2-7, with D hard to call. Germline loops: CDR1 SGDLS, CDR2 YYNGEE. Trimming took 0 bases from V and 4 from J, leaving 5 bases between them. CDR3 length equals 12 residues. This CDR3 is CASSVVGYEQYF. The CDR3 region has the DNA TGTGCCAGCAGCGTAGTTGGGTACGAGCAGTACTTC.

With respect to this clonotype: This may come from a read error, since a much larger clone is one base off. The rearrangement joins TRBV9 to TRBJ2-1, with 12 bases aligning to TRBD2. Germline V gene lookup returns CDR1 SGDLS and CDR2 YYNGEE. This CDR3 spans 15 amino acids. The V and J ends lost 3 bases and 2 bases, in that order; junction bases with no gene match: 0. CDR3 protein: CASSGTSGTYNEQFF. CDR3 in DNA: TGTGCCAGCAGCGGGACTAGCGGGACCTACAATGAGCAGTTCTTC. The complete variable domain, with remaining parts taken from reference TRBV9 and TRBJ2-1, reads DSGVTQTPKHLITATGQRVTLRCSPRSGDLSVYWYQQSLDQGLQFLIQYYNGEERAKGNILERFSAQQFPDLHSELNLSSLELGDSALYFCASSGTSGTYNEQFFGPGTRLTVL.

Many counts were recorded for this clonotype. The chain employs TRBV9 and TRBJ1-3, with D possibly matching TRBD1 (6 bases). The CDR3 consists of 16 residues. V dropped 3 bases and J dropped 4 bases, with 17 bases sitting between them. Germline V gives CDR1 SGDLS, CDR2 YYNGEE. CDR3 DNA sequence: TGTGCCAGCAGCGAGGGACAAGTGAGCCCCGGAAACACCATATATTTT. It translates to CASSEGQVSPGNTIYF.

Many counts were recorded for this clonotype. The CDR3 DNA reads as TGTGCCAGCAGCGTTGGACAGGGACCACTCTACGAGCAGTACTTC. This gives the protein CASSVGQGPLYEQYF. The chain uses TRBV9 and TRBJ2-7; the match to TRBD1 covers 8 bases. The V and J ends lost 2 bases and 3 bases, in that order; junction bases with no gene match: 7. CDR3 size: 15 residues. CDR1 and CDR2 from the germline V gene are SGDLS and YYNGEE.

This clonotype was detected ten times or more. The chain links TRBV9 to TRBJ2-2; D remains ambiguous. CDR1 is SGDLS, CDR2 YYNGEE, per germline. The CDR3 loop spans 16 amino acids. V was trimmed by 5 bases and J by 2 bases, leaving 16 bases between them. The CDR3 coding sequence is TGTGCCAGCAGAGCTACAGAAACCCCTAACACCGGGGAGCTGTTTTTT. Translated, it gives CASRATETPNTGELFF.

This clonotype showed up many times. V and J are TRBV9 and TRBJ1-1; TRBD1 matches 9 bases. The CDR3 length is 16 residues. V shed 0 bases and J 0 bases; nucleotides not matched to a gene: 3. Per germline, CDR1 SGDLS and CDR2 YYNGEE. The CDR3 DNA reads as TGTGCCAGCAGCGTAGGGACAGGGGCCATGAACACTGAAGCTTTCTTT. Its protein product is CASSVGTGAMNTEAFF.

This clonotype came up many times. CDR3 in DNA: TGTGCCAGCAGCGTAGCGGCTAGCGGGCCCCCCTCTGCCTACAATGAGCAGTTCTTC. This translates into CASSVAASGPPSAYNEQFF. This sequence joins TRBV9 and TRBJ2-1; 8 bases match TRBD2. The germline CDR1 and CDR2 sequences are SGDLS and YYNGEE. The CDR3 extends over 19 amino acids. V lost 0 bases to trimming and J lost 2 bases; unmatched junction nucleotides: 13. Based on the CDR3 plus reference TRBV9 and TRBJ2-1, the full variable domain is DSGVTQTPKHLITATGQRVTLRCSPRSGDLSVYWYQQSLDQGLQFLIQYYNGEERAKGNILERFSAQQFPDLHSELNLSSLELGDSALYFCASSVAASGPPSAYNEQFFGPGTRLTVL.

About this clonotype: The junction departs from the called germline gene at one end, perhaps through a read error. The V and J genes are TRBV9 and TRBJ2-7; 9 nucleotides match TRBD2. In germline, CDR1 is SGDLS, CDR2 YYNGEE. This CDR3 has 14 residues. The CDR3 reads CASGVGSGGGEQYF. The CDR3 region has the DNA TGTGCCAGCGGCGTAGGTAGCGGGGGAGGGGAGCAGTACTTC.

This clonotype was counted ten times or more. The CDR3 spells CASSGLATPYEQYF. The CDR3 DNA follows: TGTGCCAGCAGCGGACTAGCGACTCCCTACGAGCAGTACTTC. The chain links TRBV9 to TRBJ2-7; TRBD2 matches at 8 bases. V lost 3 bases, J lost 2 bases, and 4 bases stayed unmatched. The V gene's germline CDR1 is SGDLS and CDR2 YYNGEE. CDR3 size: 14 residues.

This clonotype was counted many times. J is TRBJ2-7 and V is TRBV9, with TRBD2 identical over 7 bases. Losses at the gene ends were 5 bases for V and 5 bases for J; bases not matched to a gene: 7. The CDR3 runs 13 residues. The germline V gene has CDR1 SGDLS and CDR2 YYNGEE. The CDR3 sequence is CASSGLVFNEQYF. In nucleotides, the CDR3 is TGTGCCAGCAGTGGACTAGTATTCAACGAGCAGTACTTC.